This is a list of T cell receptor beta chains from one sample in a study of cytomegalovirus exposure and HLA in healthy donors. Data came from immunoSEQ multiplex PCR; TCRdb stores just in-frame clones and leaves some out. Of 150,000 to 200,000 clones in the sample, about 75% were seen once. The sequenced sample consisted of PBMCs. The receptor source for this set is a woman in her forties or fifties in good health and CMV-seropositive. The CDR3 runs from the conserved cysteine through the conserved F or W. D genes are given only for firm matches. A row's size may be missing; if present it is once, few, many or a size class.

TRBV5-1,-,16,TRBD2,TRBJ2-2,CASSFGLAGGSGELFF,TGCGCCAGCAGCTTCGGACTAGCGGGGGGGTCCGGGGAGCTGTTTTTT
TRBV7-2,-,14,TRBD1,TRBJ1-2,CASSFVRDSYGYTF,TGTGCCAGCAGTTTTGTACGGGACAGCTATGGCTACACCTTC
TRBV30,once,12,-,TRBJ2-7,CACRRGGYEQYF,TGTGCCTGTCGGAGGGGGGGCTACGAGCAGTACTTC
TRBV2,-,13,-,TRBJ2-5,CASSPRQEETQYF,TGTGCCAGCAGCCCCAGACAGGAAGAGACCCAGTACTTC
TRBV5-6,-,18,TRBD2,TRBJ2-3,CASSFVAGGDPFLDTQYF,TGTGCCAGCAGCTTTGTTGCGGGGGGGGATCCTTTCCTAGATACGCAGTATTTT
TRBV5-6,few,15,TRBD1,TRBJ2-2,CASSWGQGHTGELFF,TGTGCCAGCAGCTGGGGACAGGGTCACACCGGGGAGCTGTTTTTT
TRBV9,few,14,TRBD1,TRBJ1-5,CASSAGTGGQPQHF,TGTGCCAGCAGCGCCGGGACAGGGGGTCAGCCCCAGCATTTT
TRBV11-2,few,15,-,TRBJ2-5,CASSPAAGWLETQYF,TGTGCCAGCAGCCCCGCGGCGGGGTGGTTGGAGACCCAGTACTTC
TRBV19,-,17,TRBD1,TRBJ2-3,CASMAPRGTGATDTQYF,TGTGCCAGTATGGCCCCCCGGGGGACAGGGGCCACAGATACGCAGTATTTT
TRBV5-1,-,16,TRBD2,TRBJ2-5,CASSLAATSGGETQYF,TGCGCCAGCAGCTTGGCCGCTACTAGCGGGGGGGAGACCCAGTACTTC
TRBV6-5,-,11,TRBD1,TRBJ1-1,CASKTQGLSFF,TGTGCCAGCAAGACACAGGGGCTAAGTTTCTTT
TRBV5-6,-,15,-,TRBJ2-7,CASSLPAGGLYEQYF,TGTGCCAGCAGCTTGCCCGCCGGGGGTTTATACGAGCAGTACTTC
TRBV5-1,-,15,TRBD1,TRBJ2-1,CASSSGQGATNEQFF,TGCGCCAGCAGCTCGGGACAGGGGGCTACGAATGAGCAGTTCTTC
TRBV10-2,-,13,TRBD2,TRBJ2-5,CASRRGAGETQYF,TGCGCCAGCAGGCGGGGGGCCGGGGAGACCCAGTACTTC
TRBV25-1,-,13,-,TRBJ2-7,CASSAGFSYEQYF,TGTGCCAGCAGTGCGGGGTTCTCCTACGAGCAGTACTTC